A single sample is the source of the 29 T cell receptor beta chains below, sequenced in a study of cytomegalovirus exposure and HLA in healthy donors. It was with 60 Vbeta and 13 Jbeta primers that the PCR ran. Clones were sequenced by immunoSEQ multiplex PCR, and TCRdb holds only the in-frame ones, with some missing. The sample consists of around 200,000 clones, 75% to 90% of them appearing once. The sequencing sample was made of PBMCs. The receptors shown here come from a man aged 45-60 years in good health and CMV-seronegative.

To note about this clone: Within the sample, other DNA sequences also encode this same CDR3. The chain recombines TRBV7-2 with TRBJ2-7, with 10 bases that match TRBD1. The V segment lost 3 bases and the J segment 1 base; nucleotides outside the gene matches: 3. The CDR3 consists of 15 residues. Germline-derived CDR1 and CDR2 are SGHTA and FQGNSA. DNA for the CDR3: TGTGCCAGCAGCTTGGGGACAGGGGCTTCCTACGAGCAGTACTTC. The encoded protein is CASSLGTGASYEQYF.

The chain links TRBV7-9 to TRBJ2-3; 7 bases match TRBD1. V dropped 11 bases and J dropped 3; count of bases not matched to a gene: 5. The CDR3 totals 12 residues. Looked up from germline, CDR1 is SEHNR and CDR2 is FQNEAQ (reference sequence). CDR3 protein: CAGETGTDTQYF. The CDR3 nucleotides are TGTGCCGGCGAGACAGGGACAGATACGCAGTATTTT. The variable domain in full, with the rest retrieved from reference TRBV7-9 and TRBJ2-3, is DTGVSQNPRHKITKRGQNVTFRCDPISEHNRLYWYRQTLGQGPEFLTYFQNEAQLEKSRLLSDRFSAERPKGSFSTLEIQRTEQGDSAMYLCAGETGTDTQYFGPGTRLTVL.

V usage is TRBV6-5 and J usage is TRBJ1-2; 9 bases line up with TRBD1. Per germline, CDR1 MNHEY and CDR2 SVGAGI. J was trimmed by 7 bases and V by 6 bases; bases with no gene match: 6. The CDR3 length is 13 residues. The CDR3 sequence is CASRTGGRSGYTF. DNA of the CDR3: TGTGCCAGCAGGACAGGGGGAAGGTCTGGCTACACCTTC.

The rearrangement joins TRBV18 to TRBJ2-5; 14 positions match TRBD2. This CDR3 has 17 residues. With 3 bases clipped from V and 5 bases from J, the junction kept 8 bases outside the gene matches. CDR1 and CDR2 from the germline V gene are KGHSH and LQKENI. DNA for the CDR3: TGTGCCAGCTCACCCTCTGGACTAGCGGGAGGTGGTGAGACCCAGTACTTC. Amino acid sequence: CASSPSGLAGGGETQYF. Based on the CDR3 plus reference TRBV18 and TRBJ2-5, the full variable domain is NAGVMQNPRHLVRRRGQEARLRCSPMKGHSHVYWYRQLPEEGLKFMVYLQKENIIDESGMPKERFSAEFPKEGPSILRIQQVVRGDSAAYFCASSPSGLAGGGETQYFGPGTRLLVL.

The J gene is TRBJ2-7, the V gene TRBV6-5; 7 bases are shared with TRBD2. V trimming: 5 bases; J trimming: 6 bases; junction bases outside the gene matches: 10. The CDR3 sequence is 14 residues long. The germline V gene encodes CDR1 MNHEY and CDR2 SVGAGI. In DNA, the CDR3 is TGTGCCAGCAGTAACCGGGACTATGCCAGCGAGCAGTACTTC. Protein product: CASSNRDYASEQYF.

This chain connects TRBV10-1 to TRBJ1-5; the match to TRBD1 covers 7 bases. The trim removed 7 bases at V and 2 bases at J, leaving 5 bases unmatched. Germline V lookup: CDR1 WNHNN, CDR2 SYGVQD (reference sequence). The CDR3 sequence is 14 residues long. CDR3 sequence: CASIQGGGNQPQHF. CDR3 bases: TGCGCCAGCATTCAAGGGGGCGGCAATCAGCCCCAGCATTTT.

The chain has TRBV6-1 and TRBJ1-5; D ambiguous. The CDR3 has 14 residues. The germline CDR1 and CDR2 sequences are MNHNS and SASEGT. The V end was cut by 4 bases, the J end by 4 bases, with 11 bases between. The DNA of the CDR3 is TGTGCCAGCAGTGGACTGACCCTGAATCAGCCCCAGCATTTT. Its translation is CASSGLTLNQPQHF.

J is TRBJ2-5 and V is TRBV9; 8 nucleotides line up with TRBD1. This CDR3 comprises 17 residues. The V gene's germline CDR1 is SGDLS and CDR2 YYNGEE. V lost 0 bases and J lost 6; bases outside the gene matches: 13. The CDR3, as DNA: TGTGCCAGCAGCGTAGACACCGGACAGGGTCGCCTCCAGACCCAGTACTTC. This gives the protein CASSVDTGQGRLQTQYF. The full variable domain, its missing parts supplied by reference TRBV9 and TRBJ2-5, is DSGVTQTPKHLITATGQRVTLRCSPRSGDLSVYWYQQSLDQGLQFLIQYYNGEERAKGNILERFSAQQFPDLHSELNLSSLELGDSALYFCASSVDTGQGRLQTQYFGPGTRLLVL.

This CDR3 reads CASRKTETYEQYF. In nucleotides, the CDR3 is TGTGCCAGCAGAAAGACAGAGACCTACGAGCAGTACTTC. The J gene is TRBJ2-7, the V gene TRBV6-1; D possibly corresponds to TRBD1 (5 bases). The CDR3 runs to 13 residues. V was trimmed by 6 bases and J by 2 bases, leaving 11 bases between them. Germline CDR1 and CDR2: MNHNS and SASEGT.

CDR3 coding DNA: TGTGCCAGCAGAGCTTTCTTGGCGGCGGAGACCCAGTACTTC. Its protein product is CASRAFLAAETQYF. This chain joins TRBV13 and TRBJ2-5; D remains ambiguous. Germline lookup yields CDR1 PRHDT and CDR2 FYEKMQ (reference sequence). Deletions cut 6 bases from V and 5 bases from J, with 16 bases between. The CDR3 loop spans 14 amino acids.

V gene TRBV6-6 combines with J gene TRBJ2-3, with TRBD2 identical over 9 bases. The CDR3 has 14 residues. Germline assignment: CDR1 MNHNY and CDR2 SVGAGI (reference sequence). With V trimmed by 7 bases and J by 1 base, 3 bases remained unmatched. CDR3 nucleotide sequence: TGTGCCAGCAATATAGCGGGGGGCACAGATACGCAGTATTTT. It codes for CASNIAGGTDTQYF.

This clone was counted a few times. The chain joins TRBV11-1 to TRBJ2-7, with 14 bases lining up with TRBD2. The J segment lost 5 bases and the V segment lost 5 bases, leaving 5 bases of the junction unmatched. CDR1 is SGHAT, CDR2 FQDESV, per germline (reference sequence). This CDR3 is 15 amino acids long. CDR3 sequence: CASSRTSGGSHEQYF. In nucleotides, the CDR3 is TGTGCCAGCAGCCGGACTAGCGGGGGGTCTCACGAGCAGTACTTC.

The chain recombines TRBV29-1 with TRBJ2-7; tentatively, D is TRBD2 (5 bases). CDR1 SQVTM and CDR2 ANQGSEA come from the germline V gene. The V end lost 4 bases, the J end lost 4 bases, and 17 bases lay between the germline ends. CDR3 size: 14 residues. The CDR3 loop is CSVVQFGVIYEQYF. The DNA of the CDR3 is TGCAGCGTTGTGCAGTTCGGGGTGATATACGAGCAGTACTTC.

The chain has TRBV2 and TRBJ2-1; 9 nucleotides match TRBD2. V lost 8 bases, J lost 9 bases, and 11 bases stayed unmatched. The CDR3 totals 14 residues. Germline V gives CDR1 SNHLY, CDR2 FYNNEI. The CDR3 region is CASVRTSVVGEQFF. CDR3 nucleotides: TGTGCCAGCGTTCGGACTAGCGTCGTGGGTGAGCAGTTCTTC.

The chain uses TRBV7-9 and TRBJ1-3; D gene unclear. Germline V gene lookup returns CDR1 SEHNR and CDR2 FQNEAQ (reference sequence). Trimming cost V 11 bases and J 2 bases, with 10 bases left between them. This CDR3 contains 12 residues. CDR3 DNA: TGTGCCCCGGCGAGGCCTGGAAACACCATATATTTT. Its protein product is CAPARPGNTIYF.

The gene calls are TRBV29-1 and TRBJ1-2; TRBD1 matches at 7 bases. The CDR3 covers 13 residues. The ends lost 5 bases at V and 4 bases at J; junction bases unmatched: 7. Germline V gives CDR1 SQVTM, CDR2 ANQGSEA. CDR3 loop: CSVRETGIYGYTF. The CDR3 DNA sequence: TGCAGCGTTAGAGAGACAGGGATCTATGGCTACACCTTC.

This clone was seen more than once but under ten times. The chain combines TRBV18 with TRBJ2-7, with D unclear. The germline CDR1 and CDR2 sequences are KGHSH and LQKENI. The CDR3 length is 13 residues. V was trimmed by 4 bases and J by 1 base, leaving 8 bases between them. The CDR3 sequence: CASSLTASYEQYF. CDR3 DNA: TGTGCCAGCTCACTAACAGCTTCCTACGAGCAGTACTTC.

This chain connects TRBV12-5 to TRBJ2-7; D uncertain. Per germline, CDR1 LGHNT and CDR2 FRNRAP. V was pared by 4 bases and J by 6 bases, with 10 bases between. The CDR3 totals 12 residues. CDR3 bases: TGTGCTAGTGGTTCCCATACTGGCGAGCAGTACTTC. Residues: CASGSHTGEQYF.

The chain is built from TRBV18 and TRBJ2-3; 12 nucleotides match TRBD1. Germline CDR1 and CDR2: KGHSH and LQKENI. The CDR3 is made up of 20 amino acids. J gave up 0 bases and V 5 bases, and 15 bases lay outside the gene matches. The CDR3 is CASSNPGQGAPTPSTDTQYF. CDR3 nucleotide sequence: TGTGCCAGCTCAAATCCGGGACAGGGGGCCCCGACGCCTAGCACAGATACGCAGTATTTT.

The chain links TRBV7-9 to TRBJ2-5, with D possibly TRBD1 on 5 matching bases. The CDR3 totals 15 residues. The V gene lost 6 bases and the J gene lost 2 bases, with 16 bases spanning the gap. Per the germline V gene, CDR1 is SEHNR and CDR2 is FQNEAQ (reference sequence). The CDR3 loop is CASRDTQGNQETQYF. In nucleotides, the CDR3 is TGTGCCAGCAGGGACACTCAGGGCAATCAAGAGACCCAGTACTTC.

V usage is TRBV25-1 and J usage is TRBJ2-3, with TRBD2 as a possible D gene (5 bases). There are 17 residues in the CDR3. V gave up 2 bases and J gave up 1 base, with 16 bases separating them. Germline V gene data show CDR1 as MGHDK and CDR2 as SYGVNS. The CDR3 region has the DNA TGTGCCAGCAGTGAAGTCGCCCGGGGTTTGGGCACAGATACGCAGTATTTT. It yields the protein CASSEVARGLGTDTQYF. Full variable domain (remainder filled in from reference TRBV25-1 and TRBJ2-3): EADIYQTPRYLVIGTGKKITLECSQTMGHDKMYWYQQDPGMELHLIHYSYGVNSTEKGDLSSESTVSRIRTEHFPLTLESARPSHTSQYLCASSEVARGLGTDTQYFGPGTRLTVL.

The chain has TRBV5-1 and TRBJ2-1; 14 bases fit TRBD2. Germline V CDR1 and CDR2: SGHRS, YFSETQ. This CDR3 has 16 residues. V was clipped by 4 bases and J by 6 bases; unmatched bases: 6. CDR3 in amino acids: CASSPGLAGVRNEQFF. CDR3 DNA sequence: TGCGCCAGCAGCCCGGGACTAGCGGGAGTACGCAATGAGCAGTTCTTC. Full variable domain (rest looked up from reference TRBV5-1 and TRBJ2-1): KAGVTQTPRYLIKTRGQQVTLSCSPISGHRSVSWYQQTPGQGLQFLFEYFSETQRNKGNFPGRFSGRQFSNSRSEMNVSTLELGDSALYLCASSPGLAGVRNEQFFGPGTRLTVL.

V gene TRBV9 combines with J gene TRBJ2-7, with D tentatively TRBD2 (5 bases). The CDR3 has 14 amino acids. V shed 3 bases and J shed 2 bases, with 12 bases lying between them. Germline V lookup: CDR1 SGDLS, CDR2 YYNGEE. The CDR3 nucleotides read TGTGCCAGCAGCGCCACCCGGGGTCCCTACGAGCAGTACTTC. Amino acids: CASSATRGPYEQYF.

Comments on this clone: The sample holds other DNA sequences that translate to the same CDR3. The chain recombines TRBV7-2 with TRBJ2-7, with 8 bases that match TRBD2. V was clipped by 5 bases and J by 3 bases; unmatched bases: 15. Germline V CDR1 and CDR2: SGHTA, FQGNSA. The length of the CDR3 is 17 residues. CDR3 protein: CASSRAPFGGGLYEQYF. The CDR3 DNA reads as TGTGCCAGCAGCCGGGCCCCCTTCGGGGGGGGGCTCTACGAGCAGTACTTC. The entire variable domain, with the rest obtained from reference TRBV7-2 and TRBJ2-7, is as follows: GAGVSQSPSNKVTEKGKDVELRCDPISGHTALYWYRQSLGQGLEFLIYFQGNSAPDKSGLPSDRFSAERTGGSVSTLTIQRTQQEDSAVYLCASSRAPFGGGLYEQYFGPGTRLTVT.

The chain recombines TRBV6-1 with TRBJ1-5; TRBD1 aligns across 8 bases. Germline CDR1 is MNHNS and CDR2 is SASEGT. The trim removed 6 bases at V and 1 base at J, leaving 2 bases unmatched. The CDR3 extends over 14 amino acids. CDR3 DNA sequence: TGTGCCAGCAGAACAGGGGGAAGCAATCAGCCCCAGCATTTT. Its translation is CASRTGGSNQPQHF.

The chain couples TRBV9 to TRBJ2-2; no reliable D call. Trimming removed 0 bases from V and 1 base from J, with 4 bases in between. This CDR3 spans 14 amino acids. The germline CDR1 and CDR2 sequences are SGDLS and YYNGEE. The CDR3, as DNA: TGTGCCAGCAGCGTAGGAGGGAACACCGGGGAGCTGTTTTTT. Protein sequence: CASSVGGNTGELFF.

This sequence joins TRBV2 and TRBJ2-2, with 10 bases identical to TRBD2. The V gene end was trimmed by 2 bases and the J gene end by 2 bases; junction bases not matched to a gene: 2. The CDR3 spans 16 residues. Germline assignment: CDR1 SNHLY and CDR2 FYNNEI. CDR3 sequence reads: CASSEWTSGNTGELFF. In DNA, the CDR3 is TGTGCCAGCAGTGAATGGACTAGCGGAAACACCGGGGAGCTGTTTTTT.

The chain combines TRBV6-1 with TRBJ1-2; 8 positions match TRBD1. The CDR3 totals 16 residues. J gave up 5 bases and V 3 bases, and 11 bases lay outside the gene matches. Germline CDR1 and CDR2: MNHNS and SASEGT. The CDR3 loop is CASSDRLPGQEYGYTF. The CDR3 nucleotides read TGTGCCAGCAGTGACCGACTGCCGGGACAGGAGTATGGCTACACCTTC.

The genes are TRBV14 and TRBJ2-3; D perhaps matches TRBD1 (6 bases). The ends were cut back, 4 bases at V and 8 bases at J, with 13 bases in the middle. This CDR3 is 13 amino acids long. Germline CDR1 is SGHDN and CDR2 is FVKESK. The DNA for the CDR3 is TGTGCCAGCAGCCGACAGGCTCTGGGTACGCAGTATTTT. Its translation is CASSRQALGTQYF. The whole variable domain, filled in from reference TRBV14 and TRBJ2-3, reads EAGVTQFPSHSVIEKGQTVTLRCDPISGHDNLYWYRRVMGKEIKFLLHFVKESKQDESGMPNNRFLAERTGGTYSTLKVQPAELEDSGVYFCASSRQALGTQYFGPGTRLTVL.